This TCR beta chain originates from a study of T cells in Graves' hyperthyroidism and ophthalmopathy. Amplification targeted TCR beta CDR3 regions from RNA transcripts. When the TCR CDR3 underwent first-round RT-PCR, the HTBI primer set was used. TCRdb reprocessed the multiplex PCR reads via MiXCR and lists one record per CDR3 protein. The data contain more than 500,000 distinct CDR3 sequences, more than 45% of them seen just once; the ten biggest clones take up roughly 20%. General study findings and limits: In blood, most of the thyroid clonotypes expanded above 0.001 were also present.

Patients with uncontrolled infections, other autoimmune diseases, pregnancy or lactation were excluded. A note on this clonotype: Its target is unknown.

Germline CDR1 SGHRS, CDR2 YFSETQ. The CDR3 is 14 residues long. V lost 0 bases and J lost 3, with 9 bases in between. This chain joins TRBV5-1 and TRBJ2-5; D may correspond to TRBD1 or TRBD2 (6 bases each). The clonotype was recovered from an adult woman with Graves' disease, either hyperthyroidism or ophthalmopathy (not recorded which). Sample: peripheral blood or thyroid tissue (not recorded which). CDR3 protein: CASSLDREEETQYF. The CDR3 DNA sequence: TGCGCCAGCAGCTTGGACAGGGAGGAAGAGACCCAGTACTTC.